The next 28 T cell receptor beta chains were all read from a single sample in a study of T cell repertoires in cytomegalovirus infection. MiXCR, applied by TCRdb to the reads, yields one record per CDR3 protein. The table records about 480,000 distinct CDR3 sequences, roughly a third of them present only once. What these receptors recognize is not known. Here the sequenced sample was cultured PBMCs, taken from culture after CMV antigen stimulation. The receptors originated from a human donor in good health (CMV status not recorded). Some clones in this sample may be carry-over from other donors' samples.

This chain links TRBV28 with TRBJ2-7; D may correspond to TRBD1 or TRBD2 (7 bases each). Per the germline V gene, CDR1 is MDHEN and CDR2 is SYDVKM. The CDR3 has 15 amino acids. Trimming took off 5 bases at V and 3 bases at J, with 17 bases between the two ends. The CDR3 sequence is CASSAPGGQIYEQYF. The DNA for the CDR3 is TGTGCCAGCAGTGCCCCGGGGGGACAGATCTACGAGCAGTACTTC.

The chain uses TRBV7-2 and TRBJ2-2; 8 nucleotides match TRBD2. Germline V gene data show CDR1 as SGHTA and CDR2 as FQGNSA. Trimming took 1 base from V and 1 from J; bases not matched to a gene: 8. The CDR3 has 18 residues. CDR3 nucleotide sequence: TGTGCCAGCAGCTTAGACCGGGCTAGCGGGCTGAACACCGGGGAGCTGTTTTTT. It is translated as CASSLDRASGLNTGELFF. The variable domain in full, with the rest retrieved from reference TRBV7-2 and TRBJ2-2, is GAGVSQSPSNKVTEKGKDVELRCDPISGHTALYWYRQSLGQGLEFLIYFQGNSAPDKSGLPSDRFSAERTGGSVSTLTIQRTQQEDSAVYLCASSLDRASGLNTGELFFGEGSRLTVL.

The genes are TRBV7-2 and TRBJ2-1, with 11 bases lining up with TRBD2. CDR3 size: 14 residues. The V segment lost 1 base and the J segment 13 bases; nucleotides outside the gene matches: 6. Germline V gives CDR1 SGHTA, CDR2 FQGNSA. The CDR3 DNA follows: TGTGCCAGCAGCTTAGTGTCTAGCGGGAGGCCACAGTTCTTC. It translates to CASSLVSSGRPQFF.

This clonotype occurred a few times. The chain is built from TRBV5-1 and TRBJ2-7; a possible D gene is TRBD2 (5 bases). Germline CDR1 is SGHRS and CDR2 is YFSETQ. This CDR3 spans 16 amino acids. Trimming left V 0 bases short and J 3 bases short, with 16 bases between. The CDR3 nucleotides are TGCGCCAGCAGCTTGGACGGGGAGCCCGAACACTACGAGCAGTACGTC. This codes for CASSLDGEPEHYEQYV.

This clonotype was counted between two and nine times. This rearrangement joins TRBV6-6 to TRBJ2-5, with D perhaps being TRBD1 or TRBD2 (6 bases each). In germline, CDR1 is MNHNY, CDR2 SVGAGI (reference sequence). Trimming removed 2 bases from V and 5 bases from J, with 18 bases in between. The CDR3 contains 16 residues. Here the CDR3 reads CASSYGLGQGRETQYF. Written as DNA, the CDR3 is TGTGCCAGCAGTTACGGATTGGGGCAGGGGAGGGAGACCCAGTACTTC.

Concerning this clonotype: One end of the junction does not line up with germline, which may come from a read error. The V gene is TRBV6-1, the J gene TRBJ1-2; no firm D call. This CDR3 has 14 residues. Germline assignment: CDR1 MNHNS and CDR2 SASEGT. CDR3 in amino acids: CATSLGGRDYGYTF. The CDR3 nucleotides are TGTGCCACCAGTTTGGGAGGGAGGGACTATGGCTACACCTTC.

V is TRBV11-2 and J is TRBJ2-1; 9 bases fit TRBD1. The CDR3 runs 15 residues. Germline V gives CDR1 SGHAT, CDR2 FQNNGV. V shed 5 bases and J 7 bases; nucleotides not matched to a gene: 9. CDR3 sequence (DNA): TGTGCCAGCAGCGTAAGGGACAGGGTTTTAAATGAGCAGTTCTTC. Amino acid sequence: CASSVRDRVLNEQFF.

J is TRBJ1-5 and V is TRBV6-6; no clear D gene. The CDR3 runs 16 residues. The V gene lost 7 bases and the J gene lost 1 base, with 17 bases spanning the gap. Germline V gene lookup returns CDR1 MNHNY and CDR2 SVGAGI (reference sequence). In DNA, the CDR3 is TGTGCCAGCACACATACGAGGCGCGGCAGCAATCAGCCCCAGCATTTT. Translated: CASTHTRRGSNQPQHF.

This clonotype was picked up many times. The chain is built from TRBV7-2 and TRBJ1-1; TRBD1 agrees at 7 bases. The germline gives CDR1 SGHTA, CDR2 FQGNSA. The V segment lost 4 bases and the J segment 3 bases; nucleotides outside the gene matches: 14. This CDR3 region has 17 residues. The CDR3 loop reads CASSSEGQWSFDTEAFF. In nucleotides, the CDR3 is TGTGCCAGCAGCTCTGAGGGACAGTGGAGTTTTGACACTGAAGCTTTCTTT.

This clonotype was detected only a few times. The J gene is TRBJ2-7, the V gene TRBV6-2 or TRBV6-3; D unclear. The germline V gene has CDR1 MNHEY and CDR2 SVGEGT. This CDR3 has 13 residues. V was shortened by 7 bases and J by 6 bases, with 16 bases between the two germline ends. CDR3 residues: CASTPLYVREQYV. CDR3 sequence (DNA): TGTGCCAGCACCCCTCTTTATGTACGCGAGCAGTACGTC.

This clonotype showed up just a few times. The CDR3 sequence is CASSLNRGYGYTF. The DNA of the CDR3 is TGTGCCAGCAGTTTAAACAGGGGGTATGGCTACACCTTC. The rearrangement links TRBV12-3 or TRBV12-4 to TRBJ1-2; 8 nucleotides align to TRBD1. After removal of 2 bases from V and 5 bases from J, the junction contained 1 base not matched to a gene. The CDR3 extends over 13 amino acids.

This clonotype was seen only once. This chain joins TRBV28 and TRBJ1-4; D is uncertain. The germline V and J ends were trimmed by 5 bases and 4 bases, with 11 bases remaining between them. The germline V gene has CDR1 MDHEN and CDR2 SYDVKM. This CDR3 contains 14 residues. The CDR3 sequence: CASSTLGFNEKLFF. CDR3 DNA sequence: TGTGCCAGCAGTACCCTAGGATTTAATGAAAAACTGTTTTTT. Full variable domain (missing parts from reference TRBV28 and TRBJ1-4): DVKVTQSSRYLVKRTGEKVFLECVQDMDHENMFWYRQDPGLGLRLIYFSYDVKMKEKGDIPEGYSVSREKKERFSLILESASTNQTSMYLCASSTLGFNEKLFFGSGTQLSVL.

V usage is TRBV28 and J usage is TRBJ1-2, with 9 nucleotides matching TRBD1. The CDR3 loop spans 14 amino acids. V dropped 5 bases and J dropped 8; count of bases not matched to a gene: 9. CDR1 and CDR2 (germline): MDHEN, SYDVKM. Here the CDR3 reads CASSPHRDRVGYTF. The DNA for the CDR3 is TGTGCCAGCAGTCCTCACCGGGACAGGGTGGGCTACACCTTC.

This chain uses TRBV4-1 with TRBJ2-7, with D possibly TRBD2 on 5 matching bases. V lost 1 base to trimming and J lost 4 bases, with 11 bases between them. CDR3 size: 14 residues. The V gene's germline CDR1 is MGHRA and CDR2 YSYEKL. The CDR3 DNA is TGCGCCAGCAGCCAAGTACGGGATGCATACGAGCAGTACTTC. Translated: CASSQVRDAYEQYF.

V and J are TRBV20-1 and TRBJ2-3; the D is unclear. The V gene lost 3 bases and the J gene lost 4 bases, with 20 bases spanning the gap. Looked up from germline, CDR1 is DFQATT and CDR2 is SNEGSKA (reference sequence). This CDR3 is built from 16 residues. The CDR3: CSARSRIRRSADTQYF. The CDR3 DNA reads TGCAGTGCTAGGAGCCGGATCCGCCGGAGCGCAGATACGCAGTATTTT.

The genes are TRBV6-6 and TRBJ2-5, with D possibly matching TRBD2 (5 bases). Per the germline V gene, CDR1 is MNHNY and CDR2 is SVGAGI (reference sequence). The CDR3 is made up of 16 amino acids. The germline V and J ends were trimmed by 0 bases and 5 bases, with 16 bases remaining between them. CDR3: CASSYSILLGGETQYF. The CDR3 DNA is TGTGCCAGCAGTTACTCGATACTTCTTGGCGGGGAGACCCAGTACTTC.

The gene calls are TRBV4-1 and TRBJ2-3, with TRBD2 matching 11 bases. Germline CDR1 and CDR2: MGHRA and YSYEKL. Trimming at V came to 0 bases and at J to 0 bases, leaving 11 bases not matched to a gene. There are 20 residues in the CDR3. The CDR3 coding sequence is TGCGCCAGCAGCCAAGACGAAAGACTAGCGGGGACGGCTAGCACAGATACGCAGTATTTT. It yields the protein CASSQDERLAGTASTDTQYF.

The CDR3 is CASSAGQPTTNEKLFF. In DNA form, the CDR3 reads TGTGCCAGCAGTGCGGGACAACCAACAACTAATGAAAAACTGTTTTTT. The chain joins TRBV28 to TRBJ1-4; D may be TRBD1 (6 bases). Per the germline V gene, CDR1 is MDHEN and CDR2 is SYDVKM. The CDR3 extends over 16 amino acids. The V end was cut by 5 bases, the J end by 0 bases, with 13 bases between.

This clonotype was observed a few times. The chain carries TRBV5-1 and TRBJ2-6, with D perhaps being TRBD1 or TRBD2 (5 bases each). CDR3 length: 15 amino acids. Germline values: CDR1 SGHRS, CDR2 YFSETQ. Trimming cost V 4 bases and J 4 bases, with 12 bases left between them. The DNA for the CDR3 is TGCGCCAGCAGCCTGGCGAGGGGAGGGGCCAACGTCCTGACTTTC. Residues: CASSLARGGANVLTF.

A few counts support this clonotype. The chain employs TRBV6-2 or TRBV6-3 and TRBJ2-1; 13 bases are shared with TRBD2. V trimming: 8 bases; J trimming: 7 bases; junction bases outside the gene matches: 5. The length of the CDR3 is 14 residues. CDR1 and CDR2 from the germline V gene are MNHEY and SVGEGT. The CDR3 DNA is TGTGCCAGCTGCTGGACTAGCGGGAGAAATGAGCAGTTCTTC. Translating gives CASCWTSGRNEQFF.

This chain connects TRBV5-4 to TRBJ1-1, with 7 bases identical to TRBD1. V was clipped by 4 bases and J by 7 bases; unmatched bases: 7. The CDR3 covers 13 residues. The germline CDR1 and CDR2 sequences are SGHNT and YYREEE (reference sequence). The CDR3, as DNA: TGTGCCAGCAGCCCGACGGACAGGTTTGAAGCTTTCTTT. Encoded protein: CASSPTDRFEAFF.

The V and J genes are TRBV2 and TRBJ2-2; D gene ambiguous. V dropped 5 bases and J dropped 1 base, with 5 bases sitting between them. The germline V gene has CDR1 SNHLY and CDR2 FYNNEI. CDR3 length: 13 amino acids. This CDR3 is CASSLENTGELFF. Written as DNA, the CDR3 is TGTGCCAGCAGTTTAGAGAACACCGGGGAGCTGTTTTTT.

This chain joins TRBV6-6 and TRBJ2-7, with 10 positions matching TRBD2. Germline-derived CDR1 and CDR2 are MNHNY and SVGAGI (reference sequence). CDR3 length equals 14 residues. Losses at the gene ends were 6 bases for V and 2 bases for J; bases not matched to a gene: 4. The CDR3 here is CASRGLASPYEQYF. The CDR3 region has the DNA TGTGCCAGCAGGGGACTAGCGTCTCCCTACGAGCAGTACTTC.

The chain combines TRBV11-2 with TRBJ2-3; perhaps TRBD2 as D (7 bases). The CDR3 contains 14 residues. V dropped 3 bases and J dropped 5 bases, with 12 bases sitting between them. Germline CDR1 is SGHAT and CDR2 is FQNNGV. The CDR3 loop is CASSFEGGKDTQYF. The CDR3 bases are TGTGCCAGCAGCTTCGAGGGGGGGAAAGATACGCAGTATTTT.

The chain links TRBV28 to TRBJ2-7, with D possibly being TRBD2 (5 bases). V was pared by 2 bases and J by 6 bases, with 11 bases between. The germline CDR1 and CDR2 sequences are MDHEN and SYDVKM. The CDR3 extends over 13 amino acids. This chain's CDR3 is CASSLRARGEQYV. In DNA, the CDR3 is TGTGCCAGCAGTTTAAGGGCACGGGGCGAGCAGTACGTC.

The rearrangement joins TRBV7-2 to TRBJ1-5; a possible D gene is TRBD1 (6 bases). V lost 5 bases and J lost 7, with 18 bases in between. CDR3 length: 15 amino acids. Germline V gene sequence: CDR1 SGHTA, CDR2 FQGNSA. In nucleotides, the CDR3 is TGTGCCAGCAGCCCCCCGGGACACGGTGGGCAGCCCCAGCATTTT. It yields the protein CASSPPGHGGQPQHF.

This clonotype showed up just a few times. CDR3 nucleotides: TGCGCCAGCAAGACTGTGAACACCGGGGAGCTGTTTTTT. It encodes CASKTVNTGELFF. This rearrangement joins TRBV10-2 to TRBJ2-2, with D uncertain. The length of the CDR3 is 13 residues. Looked up from germline, CDR1 is WSHSY and CDR2 is SAAADI. V was cut by 7 bases and J by 1 base, with 7 bases left in between.

The chain links TRBV5-1 to TRBJ2-7; D possibly corresponds to TRBD1 (6 bases). Germline lookup yields CDR1 SGHRS and CDR2 YFSETQ. This CDR3 comprises 15 residues. V lost 0 bases and J lost 0, with 10 bases in between. For the CDR3, the DNA is TGCGCCAGCAGCTTGGAAACAGGGCACTCCTACGAGCAGTACTTC. It is translated as CASSLETGHSYEQYF.